Listed below are T cell receptor beta chains from one sample, sequenced in a study of shared clonotypes between healthy human individuals. TCRdb keeps only in-frame clones here, not all; method: immunoSEQ multiplex PCR. The data hold just over 2,000,000 clones, with over 85% observed a single time. Material for sequencing was naive CD4+ T cells sorted from blood. These receptors were taken from a man aged 18 to 29 in good health. CDR3s include the opening cysteine and the closing phenylalanine or tryptophan.

V: TRBV18; CDR3: CANLILAQSGDTQYF
V: TRBV7-9; CDR3: CASSLGPGMAEKLFF
V: TRBV30; CDR3: CAWSVGGRSGNTIYF
V: TRBV7-2; CDR3: CASSLGGLAGVGYNEQFF
V: TRBV6-5; CDR3: CASRPDGGNQPQHF
V: TRBV27; CDR3: CASSLISGTGHEKLFF
V: TRBV9; CDR3: CASSVYEELDTDTQYF
V: TRBV7-2; CDR3: CASSLAASGRSYYEQYF
V: TRBV30; CDR3: CAWSVKGTGNTIYF
V: TRBV7-9; CDR3: CASSLNLDSGNTIYF
V: TRBV5-1; CDR3: CASSLLSAYEQYF
V: TRBV18; CDR3: CASSSTGGAGHEQYF
V: TRBV5-4; CDR3: CASSPGTSGAPSTDTQYF
V: TRBV20-1; CDR3: CSARGGDTQYF
V: TRBV14; CDR3: CASSQETGTSYNEQFF
V: TRBV2; CDR3: CATGDQLSYEQYF
V: TRBV30; CDR3: CAWGGQGKTQYF
V: TRBV25-1; CDR3: CASSELGPRDEKLFF
V: TRBV6-5; CDR3: CASMRANTGELFF
V: TRBV6-6; CDR3: CASSYHGQGGNQPQHF
V: TRBV2; CDR3: CASSRGGNTIYF
V: TRBV5-4; CDR3: CASSKGLAGVVTGELFF
V: TRBV7-2; CDR3: CASSLFPYEQYF
V: TRBV9; CDR3: CASSVALQGGTGDTEAFF
V: TRBV7-2; CDR3: CASSSDRGYTQYF
V: TRBV5-1; CDR3: CASRPPTGRYNEQFF
V: TRBV6-5; CDR3: CASSPDRGIRGYTF
V: TRBV5-1; CDR3: CASSPGGGEKLFF
V: TRBV5-4; CDR3: CASSLLVPSGEQYF
V: TRBV2; CDR3: CASSRDTGGNQPQHF
V: TRBV6-5; CDR3: CASSYLRSSYNSPLHF
V: TRBV27; CDR3: CASSSFRDRESNEQFF
V: TRBV10-2; CDR3: CAIKRGQNTGELFF
V: TRBV2; CDR3: CASSEGFHRAALNEKLFF
V: TRBV10-3; CDR3: CAISDSLAGGAYEQYF
V: TRBV2; CDR3: CASSGTSYEQYF
V: TRBV7-9; CDR3: CASSPRGSGTGAMIFF
V: TRBV6-5; CDR3: CASSALGGAWEKLFF
V: TRBV6-1; CDR3: CATGDRGHQPQHF
V: TRBV5-5; CDR3: CASSDGTEGNTIYF
V: TRBV5-1; CDR3: CASSLALQGTNEKLFF
V: TRBV5-1; CDR3: CASSLVSGVTDTQYF
V: TRBV28; CDR3: CATSWTGGNQPQHF
V: TRBV6-5; CDR3: CASSRDPAEKLFF
V: TRBV18; CDR3: CASSPKGEGEQYF
V: TRBV5-1; CDR3: CASSFQGAEETQYF
V: TRBV2; CDR3: CASRDRGVYGYTF
V: TRBV4-1; CDR3: CASSLAQRGPLTYEQYF
V: TRBV7-9; CDR3: CASSRRQGAGYGYTF